This T cell receptor beta chain was recovered during a study of shared T cell receptors in the human thymus. Only in-frame clones appear in the TCRdb table, and some are missing; sequencing was by immunoSEQ multiplex PCR. The data contain approximately 490,000 clones, around three quarters of them seen just once; the ten biggest clones take up around 0.012%. CDR3 length equals 16 residues. Trimming took 0 bases from V and 6 from J, leaving 18 bases between them. CDR1 and CDR2 (germline): LNHNV, YYDKDF (reference sequence). This clone has just a few counts. These data were also filed under a second study, of human thymus T cells.

The chain is built from TRBV15 and TRBJ2-7; D may be TRBD1 (6 bases). What was sequenced was thymocytes. The receptor comes from a boy less than two years old with a congenital heart defect. CDR3: CATSRDRQVPASEQYF. The CDR3, as DNA: TGTGCCACCAGCAGAGATCGACAGGTTCCAGCGTCCGAGCAGTACTTC. Complete variable domain (other parts from reference TRBV15 and TRBJ2-7): DAMVIQNPRYQVTQFGKPVTLSCSQTLNHNVMYWYQQKSSQAPKLLFHYYDKDFNNEADTPDNFQSRRPNTSFCFLDIRSPGLGDTAMYLCATSRDRQVPASEQYFGPGTRLTVT.